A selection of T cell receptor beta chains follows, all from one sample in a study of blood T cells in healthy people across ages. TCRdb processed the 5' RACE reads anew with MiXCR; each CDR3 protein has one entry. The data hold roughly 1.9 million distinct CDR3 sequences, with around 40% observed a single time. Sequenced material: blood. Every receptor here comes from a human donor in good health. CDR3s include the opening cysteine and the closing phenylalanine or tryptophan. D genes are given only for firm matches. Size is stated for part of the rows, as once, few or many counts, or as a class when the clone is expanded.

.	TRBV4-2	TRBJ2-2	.	CASTLGEGLGERFF	TGTGCCAGCACCCTCGGTGAGGGATTGGGGGAGCGGTTTTTT
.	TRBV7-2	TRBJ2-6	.	CASSLEMANVLTF	TGTGCCAGCAGCTTAGAAATGGCCAACGTCCTGACTTTC
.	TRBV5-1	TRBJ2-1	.	CASSLSQVGYNEQFF	TGCGCCAGCAGCTTGAGCCAGGTGGGCTACAATGAGCAGTTCTTC
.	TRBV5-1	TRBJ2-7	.	CASSLGTLSEQYF	TGCGCCAGCAGCTTGGGCACCTTATCCGAGCAGTACTTC
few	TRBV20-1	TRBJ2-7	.	CSAKASAVYEQYF	TGCAGTGCTAAGGCTAGCGCGGTCTACGAGCAGTACTTC
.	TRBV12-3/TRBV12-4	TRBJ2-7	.	CASSLGLYSYEQYF	TGTGCCAGCAGTTTGGGCCTTTACTCCTACGAGCAGTACTTC
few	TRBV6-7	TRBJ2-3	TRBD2	CATSDPLADTDTQYF	TGTGCCACCAGTGACCCACTAGCGGACACAGATACGCAGTATTTT
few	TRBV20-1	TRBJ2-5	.	CSARSIGGERGQYF	TGCAGTGCTAGAAGTATTGGAGGGGAAAGGGGGCAGTACTTC
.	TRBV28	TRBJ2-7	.	CASLGGPPSYEQYF	TGTGCCAGCCTGGGTGGCCCTCCCAGCTACGAGCAGTACTTC
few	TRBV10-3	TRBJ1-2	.	CAISTGLPSTNYGYTF	TGTGCTATCAGTACCGGACTCCCCTCCACAAACTATGGCTACACCTTC
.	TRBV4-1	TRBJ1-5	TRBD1	CASSPVTGGGQPQHF	TGCGCCAGCAGCCCGGTAACAGGGGGGGGTCAGCCCCAGCATTTT
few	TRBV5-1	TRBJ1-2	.	CASSGDSPNYGYTF	TGCGCCAGCAGTGGCGACAGCCCTAACTATGGCTACACCTTC
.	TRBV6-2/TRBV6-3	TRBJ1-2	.	CASSTQGSRRYYTF	TGTGCCAGCAGTACACAAGGTTCCAGACGATACTACACCTTC
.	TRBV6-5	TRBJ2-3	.	CASSIGTPDTDTQYF	TGTGCCAGCAGTATCGGGACTCCGGACACAGATACGCAGTATTTT
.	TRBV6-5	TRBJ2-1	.	CASSFRPAGSYNEQFF	TGTGCCAGCAGCTTCCGTCCGGCAGGCTCCTACAATGAGCAGTTCTTC
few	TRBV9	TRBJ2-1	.	CASSVTESEIGNEQFF	TGTGCCAGCAGCGTAACCGAGTCGGAGATTGGCAATGAGCAGTTCTTC
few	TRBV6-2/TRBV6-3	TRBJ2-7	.	CASSWTDEQYF	TGTGCCAGCAGTTGGACAGACGAGCAGTACTTC
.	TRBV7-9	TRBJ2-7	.	CSSSLAGYEQYF	TGTTCCAGCAGCTTAGCAGGCTACGAGCAGTACTTC
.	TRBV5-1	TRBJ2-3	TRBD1	CASSPGQGESDTQYF	TGCGCCAGCAGCCCGGGACAGGGGGAATCAGATACGCAGTATTTT
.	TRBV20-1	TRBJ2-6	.	CSARPFRDHSGANVLTF	TGCAGTGCTAGACCTTTCAGGGACCACTCTGGGGCCAACGTCCTGACTTTC
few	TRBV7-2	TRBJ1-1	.	CASSRRQVGAEAFF	TGTGCCAGCAGTCGTCGACAGGTGGGCGCTGAAGCTTTCTTT
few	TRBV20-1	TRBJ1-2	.	CSAREEKTSYGYTF	TGCAGTGCTAGAGAGGAAAAAACCTCCTATGGCTACACCTTC
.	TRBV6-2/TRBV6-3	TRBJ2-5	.	CASSGILETQYF	TGTGCCAGCAGCGGTATCTTAGAGACCCAGTACTTC
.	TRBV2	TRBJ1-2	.	CASAAGSPNYGYTF	TGTGCCAGCGCGGCGGGCAGTCCCAACTATGGCTACACCTTC
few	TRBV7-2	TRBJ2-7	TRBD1	CASSKKTGGEQYF	TGTGCCAGCAGCAAAAAGACAGGGGGCGAGCAGTACTTC
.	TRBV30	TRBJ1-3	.	CACSGSSGNTIYF	TGTGCCTGCTCAGGGAGCTCTGGAAACACCATATATTTT
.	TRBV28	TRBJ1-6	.	CASNRWGSNSPLHF	TGTGCCAGCAACCGGTGGGGGAGCAATTCACCCCTCCACTTT
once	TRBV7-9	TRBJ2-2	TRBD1	CASSSTRQGIDTGELFF	TGTGCCAGCAGCTCTACTCGACAGGGGATAGACACCGGGGAGCTGTTTTTT